This TCR beta chain was sequenced for a study of graft-versus-host responses after intestinal transplantation. Study-wide results and limits: Researchers found GvH clones in recipient marrow, and some showed up first in ileum or blood. Allograft graft-versus-host to host-versus-graft clonal ratios ran high in patients with graft-donor T cell macrochimerism.

The V gene end was trimmed by 0 bases and the J gene end by 2 bases; junction bases not matched to a gene: 15. The germline gives CDR1 SGHVS, CDR2 FNYEAQ. The CDR3 is made up of 19 amino acids. Data came from immunoSEQ multiplex PCR; TCRdb stores just in-frame clones and leaves some out. The sample yields 110,000 to 150,000 clones, about nine tenths seen once. With respect to this clone: The target antigen is unknown. The sample holds other DNA sequences that translate to the same CDR3.

The J gene is TRBJ2-7, the V gene TRBV7-6, with TRBD1 matching 8 bases. The starting material was unstimulated CD4+ T cells sorted from spleen or lymph node cells, obtained before intestinal transplant. This TCR was recovered from a human donor who received an intestinal transplant. The CDR3 region is CASSLAPGQGAPFPYEQYF. Written as DNA, the CDR3 is TGTGCCAGCAGCTTAGCGCCGGGGCAGGGGGCTCCCTTCCCCTACGAGCAGTACTTC. Combining the CDR3 with reference TRBV7-6 and TRBJ2-7 gives the whole variable domain GAGVSQSPRYKVTKRGQDVALRCDPISGHVSLYWYRQALGQGPEFLTYFNYEAQQDKSGLPNDRFSAERPEGSISTLTIQRTEQRDSAMYRCASSLAPGQGAPFPYEQYFGPGTRLTVT.